The 29 T cell receptor beta chains below were found in one sample sequenced in a study of blood T cell repertoires in COVID-19. Produced via immunoSEQ multiplex PCR; TCRdb's table is partial and in-frame only. The sample consists of over 50,000 clones, 70% to 90% of them appearing once. Input material: peripheral blood. The receptors come from a human donor in a cohort sampled during active COVID-19.

This sequence joins TRBV5-1 and TRBJ2-2; the D is unclear. Germline V gene data show CDR1 as SGHRS and CDR2 as YFSETQ. This CDR3 spans 14 amino acids. V was pared by 1 base and J by 0 bases, with 4 bases between. CDR3 nucleotides: TGCGCCAGCAGCTTGAGCACGAACACCGGGGAGCTGTTTTTT. This codes for CASSLSTNTGELFF.

The table lists this clone with a count of one. The CDR3 region has the DNA TGTGCCAGCAGTACTTCTGATGCTCCCTACGAGCAGTACTTC. Residues: CASSTSDAPYEQYF. V is TRBV27 and J is TRBJ2-7; D is unresolved. Trimming removed 5 bases at V and 2 bases at J, with 13 bases between. This CDR3 is 14 amino acids long. CDR1 is MNHEY, CDR2 SMNVEV, per germline (reference sequence).

V gene TRBV7-2 combines with J gene TRBJ2-2; 7 bases agree with TRBD1. CDR1 and CDR2 (germline): SGHTA, FQGNSA. V dropped 2 bases and J dropped 5; count of bases not matched to a gene: 5. The CDR3 spans 15 residues. The CDR3 loop is CASSLIQGRTGELFF. The CDR3 coding sequence is TGTGCCAGCAGCTTAATACAGGGGCGAACCGGGGAGCTGTTTTTT.

The chain couples TRBV10-3 to TRBJ1-1; 8 nucleotides match TRBD1. Per the germline V gene, CDR1 is ENHRY and CDR2 is SYGVKD. CDR3 length: 15 amino acids. Losses at the gene ends were 6 bases for V and 4 bases for J; bases not matched to a gene: 10. CDR3 residues: CAIRPRQGNPTEAFF. CDR3 nucleotide sequence: TGTGCCATCAGACCACGACAGGGGAATCCCACTGAAGCTTTCTTT.

The chain carries TRBV19 and TRBJ1-2, with TRBD1 identical over 8 bases. The CDR3 totals 16 residues. CDR1 and CDR2 from the germline V gene are LNHDA and SQIVND (reference sequence). V shed 1 base, J shed 6 bases, and the junction held 10 bases outside the gene matches. The CDR3 sequence: CASSIGGTGISHGYTF. For the CDR3, the DNA is TGTGCCAGTAGTATAGGCGGGACAGGAATATCTCATGGCTACACCTTC.

The V call is TRBV3-1 (or the pseudogene TRBV3-2), the J call TRBJ2-1, with D maybe TRBD2 (7 bases). The germline V gene encodes CDR1 LGHDT and CDR2 YNNKEL (reference sequence). V was trimmed by 7 bases and J by 0 bases, leaving 10 bases between them. The CDR3 has 14 amino acids. This chain's CDR3 is CASTGGASYNEQFF. CDR3 nucleotides: TGTGCCAGCACTGGGGGGGCCTCCTACAATGAGCAGTTCTTC.

This clone occurred once. The rearrangement joins TRBV6-5 to TRBJ2-3, with a weak D call TRBD2 (6 bases). Trimming shortened V by 8 bases and J by 6 bases, and 15 bases separated the two germline ends. CDR3 length: 13 amino acids. Germline lookup yields CDR1 MNHEY and CDR2 SVGAGI. The CDR3 loop reads CASGGRFSDTQYF. The DNA for the CDR3 is TGTGCCAGCGGAGGGCGGTTTTCTGATACGCAGTATTTT.

The chain is built from TRBV19 and TRBJ1-4; possibly TRBD1 for D (6 bases). The CDR3 consists of 13 residues. V was clipped by 3 bases and J by 7 bases, with 9 bases between them. Germline CDR1 reads LNHDA; CDR2 reads SQIVND (reference sequence). Here the CDR3 reads CASSMRGGEKLFF. DNA for the CDR3: TGTGCCAGTAGTATGAGGGGGGGTGAAAAACTGTTTTTT.

The rearrangement links TRBV6-2 or TRBV6-3 to TRBJ1-4; 8 bases agree with TRBD1. Trimming took 6 bases from V and 8 from J; bases not matched to a gene: 8. Per germline, CDR1 MNHEY and CDR2 SVGEGT. CDR3 length equals 14 residues. CDR3 DNA: TGTGCCAGCAGCCGGGGACAGGCCTGGGAAAAACTGTTTTTT. The encoded protein is CASSRGQAWEKLFF.

The V gene is TRBV21-1, the J gene TRBJ2-7; the table's D call TRBD1 went unverified against the DNA. TRBV21-1 represents a pseudogene. The CDR3 covers 14 residues. CDR3: CASSKADISYEQYF. The CDR3, as DNA: TGTGCCAGCAGCAAAGCGGACATTTCCTACGAGCAGTACTTC.

The chain carries TRBV5-1 and TRBJ1-5, with D unclear. Germline lookup yields CDR1 SGHRS and CDR2 YFSETQ. V was pared by 0 bases and J by 4 bases, with 8 bases between. This CDR3 contains 14 residues. Written as DNA, the CDR3 is TGCGCCAGCAGCTTGGATGCGGGAAATCAGCCCCAGCATTTT. Its translation is CASSLDAGNQPQHF.

The chain links TRBV24-1 to TRBJ1-5, with D perhaps matching TRBD1 (5 bases). The CDR3 has 13 amino acids. Trimming left V 11 bases short and J 3 bases short, with 13 bases between. Per germline, CDR1 KGHDR and CDR2 SFDVKD. CDR3 region: CASRQRNNQPQHF. As DNA, the CDR3 is TGTGCCAGCAGACAGAGAAACAATCAGCCCCAGCATTTT.

The V and J genes are TRBV10-3 and TRBJ1-5, with D maybe TRBD1 (6 bases). The germline V gene encodes CDR1 ENHRY and CDR2 SYGVKD. V lost 11 bases and J 5 bases, leaving 16 bases between the germline ends. The CDR3 spans 13 residues. This chain's CDR3 is CASRGGGDQPQHF. CDR3 nucleotides: TGTGCCTCACGAGGGGGGGGCGATCAGCCCCAGCATTTT.

This clone occurred once. CDR3 in amino acids: CSASRTGFSEAFF. CDR3 bases: TGCAGTGCTAGTCGGACAGGGTTCTCTGAAGCTTTCTTT. The chain employs TRBV20-1 and TRBJ1-1; 8 nucleotides align to TRBD1. Looked up from germline, CDR1 is DFQATT and CDR2 is SNEGSKA (reference sequence). This CDR3 has 13 amino acids. Unmatched junction bases numbered 6, after V lost 3 bases and J lost 6 bases.

This rearrangement joins TRBV5-4 to TRBJ2-7; TRBD1 agrees at 9 bases. V dropped 4 bases and J dropped 3; count of bases not matched to a gene: 8. CDR1 is SGHNT, CDR2 YYREEE, per germline (reference sequence). CDR3 length equals 15 residues. CDR3 coding DNA: TGTGCCAGCAGCAAAGGACAGGGGCTTCGCTACGAGCAGTACTTC. Protein: CASSKGQGLRYEQYF.

The chain uses TRBV4-2 and TRBJ2-2, with D possibly being TRBD1 (5 bases). Germline V gene data show CDR1 as LGHNA and CDR2 as YNFKEQ. The CDR3 is 15 amino acids. V was trimmed by 0 bases and J by 5 bases, leaving 10 bases between them. For the CDR3, the DNA is TGTGCCAGCAGCCAAGACCAGGGCGTTACCGGGGAGCTGTTTTTT. Translated: CASSQDQGVTGELFF.

This clone turned up a few times. The gene calls are TRBV4-1 and TRBJ1-3; TRBD1 aligns across 10 bases. The CDR3 runs to 14 residues. CDR1 MGHRA and CDR2 YSYEKL come from the germline V gene. The ends lost 4 bases at V and 8 bases at J; junction bases unmatched: 5. CDR3 loop: CASSLGQGVDTIYF. The CDR3, as DNA: TGCGCCAGCAGCCTAGGACAGGGGGTTGACACCATATATTTT.

This clone was counted a single time. The chain couples TRBV7-9 to TRBJ1-2; 8 nucleotides agree with TRBD1. The CDR3 length is 15 residues. Germline V CDR1 and CDR2: SEHNR, FQNEAQ (reference sequence). The V and J ends lost 4 bases and 2 bases, in that order; junction bases with no gene match: 6. This chain's CDR3 is CASSSGQGTNYGYTF. The CDR3 DNA is TGTGCCAGCAGCTCCGGACAGGGAACGAACTATGGCTACACCTTC.

This clone was picked up a small number of times. The V gene is TRBV9, the J gene TRBJ2-7; a weak D match, TRBD1 (8 bases). Trimming took off 4 bases at V and 4 bases at J, with 18 bases between the two ends. The length of the CDR3 is 15 residues. Germline lookup yields CDR1 SGDLS and CDR2 YYNGEE. CDR3 nucleotides: TGTGCCAGCAGCTCAAAGACAGGGGAGGGTTACGAGCAGTACTTC. Its translation: CASSSKTGEGYEQYF.

This chain connects TRBV4-2 to TRBJ2-2, with 7 positions matching TRBD2. The CDR3 runs 15 residues. Per the germline V gene, CDR1 is LGHNA and CDR2 is YNFKEQ. Germline trimming cut 0 bases from V and 6 bases from J; bases unmatched to any gene: 4. CDR3: CASSQEGRVPGELFF. The CDR3 bases are TGTGCCAGCAGCCAAGAAGGGAGGGTCCCCGGGGAGCTGTTTTTT.

The genes are TRBV6-6 and TRBJ2-7; 10 nucleotides align to TRBD2. V shed 2 bases and J 4 bases; nucleotides not matched to a gene: 8. The CDR3 loop spans 16 amino acids. Per germline, CDR1 MNHNY and CDR2 SVGAGI (reference sequence). The CDR3 DNA reads TGTGCCAGCAGTTACACCGCTAGCGGGAGTGTTTACGAGCAGTACTTC. This encodes CASSYTASGSVYEQYF.

V and J are TRBV11-2 and TRBJ1-2; D remains ambiguous. Trimming removed 4 bases from V and 5 bases from J, with 8 bases in between. The CDR3 consists of 12 residues. CDR1 is SGHAT and CDR2 is FQNNGV in the germline V gene. For the CDR3, the DNA is TGTGCCAGCAGCTCGCAGATTTATGGCTACACCTTC. Its translation: CASSSQIYGYTF.

As to this clone: At one end the junction does not follow the germline gene, possibly because of a read error. The chain uses TRBV6-5 and TRBJ1-1; D gene ambiguous. CDR1 MNHEY and CDR2 SVGAGI come from the germline V gene. CDR3 length: 13 amino acids. CDR3 protein: CASSDSGNTEAFF. CDR3 coding DNA: TGTGCCAGCAGTGACTCCGGGAACACTGAAGCTTTCTTT.

The chain has TRBV6-1 and TRBJ1-1; weak D call: TRBD1 (5 bases). CDR3 length equals 13 residues. Trimming left V 0 bases short and J 6 bases short, with 8 bases between. Germline CDR1 reads MNHNS; CDR2 reads SASEGT. CDR3 bases: TGTGCCAGCAGTGAAGCGCAGGGTCCTGAAGCTTTCTTT. Its translation is CASSEAQGPEAFF.

V gene TRBV7-9 combines with J gene TRBJ2-5; D may be TRBD1 (6 bases). The V end was cut by 1 base, the J end by 7 bases, with 10 bases between. This CDR3 is built from 13 residues. CDR1 is SEHNR, CDR2 FQNEAQ, per germline (reference sequence). CDR3 coding DNA: TGTGCCAGCAGCTTAGACAGGGACGGGACCCAGTACTTC. It specifies CASSLDRDGTQYF.

This chain uses TRBV7-9 with TRBJ1-2, with 7 nucleotides matching TRBD1. This CDR3 spans 14 amino acids. The J segment lost 2 bases and the V segment lost 5 bases, leaving 5 bases of the junction unmatched. Germline V gives CDR1 SEHNR, CDR2 FQNEAQ (reference sequence). CDR3 sequence: CASSPGTANYGYTF. In DNA form, the CDR3 reads TGTGCCAGCAGCCCCGGGACAGCCAACTATGGCTACACCTTC.

The chain employs TRBV19 and TRBJ2-3; 9 nucleotides line up with TRBD1. Germline-derived CDR1 and CDR2 are LNHDA and SQIVND (reference sequence). This CDR3 is built from 16 residues. The J segment lost 1 base and the V segment lost 6 bases, leaving 8 bases of the junction unmatched. The CDR3 nucleotides are TGTGCCAGTAGAAATCCCGGGGACAGGGGCACAGATACGCAGTATTTT. It specifies CASRNPGDRGTDTQYF.

The chain joins TRBV29-1 to TRBJ2-5, with D maybe TRBD1 (5 bases). The V end lost 3 bases, the J end lost 3 bases, and 17 bases lay between the germline ends. This CDR3 has 15 amino acids. Germline CDR1 reads SQVTM; CDR2 reads ANQGSEA. CDR3 coding DNA: TGCAGCGTTGACAAGCCAGGGCTTACAGAAGAGACCCAGTACTTC. Its protein product is CSVDKPGLTEETQYF.

In this sample, this clone turned up a few times. The genes are TRBV11-3 and TRBJ1-5, with D perhaps TRBD1 (5 bases). The ends were cut back, 6 bases at V and 6 bases at J, with 15 bases in the middle. The CDR3 covers 14 residues. Germline CDR1 is SGHNT and CDR2 is YENEEA. The CDR3 DNA is TGTGCCAGCAGTCAGCCAGGGAAAAGTCAGCCCCAGCATTTT. Protein product: CASSQPGKSQPQHF.